Listed here are 18 T cell receptor beta chains from one sample, sequenced in a study of beta chain features in type 1 diabetes. Overall study results and limits: When Type 1 diabetes patients were examined, their TCRB CDR3s proved moderately but significantly shorter in all four CD4+ subsets.

Since all of the isolated RNA was reverse transcribed, expressed TCRB transcripts were what got sequenced. Profiling relied on immunoSEQ multiplex PCR, and the TCRdb table lists in-frame clones only, not all of them. The table lists around 650,000 clones, roughly 12% of them singletons, with about 0.11% in the top ten. The antigens these receptors bind are not known. The sample taken for sequencing was naive CD4+ T cells from blood. The receptors come from a man aged 25 to 45 with type 1 diabetes.

This clone was seen a few times. The DNA for the CDR3 is TGCGCCAGCAGCCGTATTTCAATCGGCTACGAGCAGTACTTC. Its translation is CASSRISIGYEQYF. V gene TRBV23-1 combines with J gene TRBJ2-5; the D is unclear. The J call may be wrong; the DNA end is better matched by TRBJ2-7. TRBV23-1 is flagged as an ORF with uncertain function. The CDR3 has 14 amino acids.

Comments on this clone: An end of the junction does not agree with germline; a read error may underlie this. The CDR3 DNA reads TGTGCCAGCAGCCCCGAATCGTCCTATGCCTACACCTTC. This gives the protein CASSPESSYAYTF. The chain is built from TRBV7-9 and TRBJ1-2; D not certain. The V gene's germline CDR1 is SEHNR and CDR2 FQNEAQ (reference sequence). The CDR3 spans 13 residues.

This clone came up a few times. The sample holds other DNA sequences that translate to the same CDR3. This chain joins TRBV19 and TRBJ1-3, with D possibly TRBD1 on 5 matching bases. V gave up 7 bases and J gave up 0 bases, with 10 bases separating them. CDR3 size: 14 residues. Germline V gene sequence: CDR1 LNHDA, CDR2 SQIVND (reference sequence). As DNA, the CDR3 is TGTGCCAGTAATAGACAGATCTCTGGAAACACCATATATTTT. Its protein product is CASNRQISGNTIYF.

The gene calls are TRBV7-2 and TRBJ1-3; D not certain. This CDR3 comprises 16 residues. V was trimmed by 3 bases and J by 2 bases, leaving 14 bases between them. Germline-derived CDR1 and CDR2 are SGHTA and FQGNSA. CDR3 loop: CASSFQEVLAGNTIYF. CDR3 nucleotide sequence: TGTGCCAGCAGCTTTCAGGAGGTTCTGGCTGGAAACACCATATATTTT.

This clone was observed a few times. The chain is built from TRBV4-3 and TRBJ2-1, with D perhaps being TRBD1 or TRBD2 (6 bases each). CDR3 length: 16 residues. V shed 1 base and J shed 8 bases, with 18 bases lying between them. The germline CDR1 and CDR2 sequences are LGHNA and YSLEER. The CDR3 sequence: CASSQAPGDSYDEQFF. The CDR3 region has the DNA TGCGCCAGCAGCCAAGCCCCAGGGGACTCATACGATGAGCAGTTCTTC.

The V and J genes are TRBV29-1 and TRBJ1-3, with no clear D. V dropped 8 bases and J dropped 4 bases, with 15 bases sitting between them. The CDR3 is 13 residues long. From germline, CDR1 is SQVTM and CDR2 ANQGSEA. The DNA for the CDR3 is TGCAGCTGCTGGATCGGGTCCGGAAACACCATATATTTT. This translates into CSCWIGSGNTIYF. The full variable domain, completed using reference TRBV29-1 and TRBJ1-3, is SAVISQKPSRDICQRGTSLTIQCQVDSQVTMMFWYRQQPGQSLTLIATANQGSEATYESGFVIDKFPISRPNLTFSTLTVSNMSPEDSSIYLCSCWIGSGNTIYFGEGSWLTVV.

The V and J genes are TRBV18 and TRBJ1-1, with D uncertain. The CDR3 has 13 amino acids. V lost 4 bases and J lost 3, with 9 bases in between. Germline loops: CDR1 KGHSH, CDR2 LQKENI. The CDR3 DNA sequence: TGTGCCAGCTCACGGGAGGAAGACACTGAAGCTTTCTTT. This translates into CASSREEDTEAFF.

In its sample, this clone was seen a few times. The gene calls are TRBV27 and TRBJ2-3; D call uncertain. V lost 6 bases and J lost 2, with 9 bases in between. The CDR3 consists of 13 residues. Per germline, CDR1 MNHEY and CDR2 SMNVEV (reference sequence). The CDR3 reads CASRFRHTDTQYF. Here the CDR3 DNA reads TGTGCCAGCAGATTCAGGCACACAGATACGCAGTATTTT.

This clone appeared a few times. V and J are TRBV7-2 and TRBJ2-2; D remains ambiguous. Per germline, CDR1 SGHTA and CDR2 FQGNSA. The CDR3 consists of 11 residues. V lost 2 bases and J 5 bases, leaving 0 bases between the germline ends. The DNA for the CDR3 is TGTGCCAGCAGCTTAACCGGGGAGCTGTTTTTT. This sequence encodes CASSLTGELFF.

This rearrangement joins TRBV2 to TRBJ2-3; D possibly corresponds to TRBD1 (6 bases). V lost 6 bases and J lost 0, with 10 bases in between. Germline CDR1 and CDR2: SNHLY and FYNNEI. The CDR3 runs to 14 residues. The CDR3 coding sequence is TGTGCCAGCAGGGGACACGGGAGCACAGATACGCAGTATTTT. Translation gives CASRGHGSTDTQYF.

This clone was recorded a few times. The chain combines TRBV9 with TRBJ2-3; TRBD2 agrees at 7 bases. This CDR3 spans 17 amino acids. Trimming removed 3 bases from V and 1 base from J; junction bases left unmatched: 11. Germline CDR1 is SGDLS and CDR2 is YYNGEE. CDR3 DNA: TGTGCCAGCAGCGCACCGGGGGGTCCAGCCCGCACAGATACGCAGTATTTT. Amino acid sequence: CASSAPGGPARTDTQYF.

This clone was seen only a few times. The chain links TRBV9 to TRBJ2-7; D call uncertain. The CDR3 runs 13 residues. Between the trimmed V and J ends, which lost 0 bases and 2 bases, there was a span of 6 bases. The germline gives CDR1 SGDLS, CDR2 YYNGEE. The CDR3 DNA is TGTGCCAGCAGCGTAGGCGAGGCCTACGAGCAGTACTTC. As protein: CASSVGEAYEQYF.

This clone was counted a few times. The genes are TRBV6-5 and TRBJ1-2; TRBD1 agrees at 9 bases. V gave up 6 bases and J gave up 8 bases; unmatched junction bases: 4. The CDR3 loop spans 12 amino acids. The germline V gene encodes CDR1 MNHEY and CDR2 SVGAGI. The CDR3 reads CASSSGTGGYTF. The CDR3 coding sequence is TGTGCCAGCAGCTCCGGGACAGGGGGCTACACCTTC.

A word on this clone: The same CDR3 also results from other DNA sequences found in this sample. The chain employs TRBV6-5 and TRBJ2-7; the match to TRBD2 covers 7 bases. This CDR3 spans 16 amino acids. The germline gives CDR1 MNHEY, CDR2 SVGAGI. V lost 2 bases, J lost 0 bases, and 7 bases stayed unmatched. CDR3 sequence reads: CASSYSVGGSSYEQYF. The CDR3 DNA sequence: TGTGCCAGCAGTTACAGCGTAGGCGGGAGCTCCTACGAGCAGTACTTC.

The genes are TRBV7-2 and TRBJ1-5; D may be TRBD1 (6 bases). This CDR3 contains 14 residues. Trimming removed 3 bases from V and 1 base from J, with 7 bases in between. The germline CDR1 and CDR2 sequences are SGHTA and FQGNSA. The CDR3 sequence is CASSFQGSNQPQHF. For the CDR3, the DNA is TGTGCCAGCAGCTTTCAGGGGAGCAATCAGCCCCAGCATTTT. The whole variable domain, filled in from reference TRBV7-2 and TRBJ1-5, reads GAGVSQSPSNKVTEKGKDVELRCDPISGHTALYWYRQSLGQGLEFLIYFQGNSAPDKSGLPSDRFSAERTGGSVSTLTIQRTQQEDSAVYLCASSFQGSNQPQHFGDGTRLSIL.

This clone was seen a few times. The rearrangement uses TRBV6-5 and TRBJ1-6; the match to TRBD1 covers 9 bases. The germline gives CDR1 MNHEY, CDR2 SVGAGI. After removal of 6 bases from V and 8 bases from J, the junction contained 5 bases not matched to a gene. The CDR3 covers 14 residues. The CDR3 loop reads CASSRDREYSPLHF. The CDR3 DNA reads TGTGCCAGCAGCCGGGACAGGGAATATTCACCCCTCCACTTT.

This rearrangement joins TRBV18 to TRBJ1-2; D gene uncertain. The CDR3 length is 15 residues. Germline loops: CDR1 KGHSH, CDR2 LQKENI. V lost 6 bases and J lost 0, with 14 bases in between. DNA for the CDR3: TGTGCCAGCTCGTGGACGGAAGAAGCTAACTATGGCTACACCTTC. Translating gives CASSWTEEANYGYTF.

This clone was seen a handful of times. V and J are TRBV7-2 and TRBJ1-5; D is ambiguous. This CDR3 spans 14 amino acids. V was clipped by 6 bases and J by 0 bases, with 9 bases between them. Germline V CDR1 and CDR2: SGHTA, FQGNSA. CDR3 amino acids: CASSSGGSNQPQHF. The CDR3, as DNA: TGTGCCAGCAGTTCCGGCGGTAGCAATCAGCCCCAGCATTTT.